This T cell receptor beta chain was identified during a study of identifying expanded T cells in peripheral blood. Study conclusions and caveats: Technical replicates showed roughly 1.2 changed clones; approximately 2 weeks around 15; four weeks 19. Across healthy donors, higher total template counts meant significantly greater approximately two-week count variance.

TCRdb's copy holds only in-frame clones and misses some; the assay was immunoSEQ multiplex PCR. This sample has over 45,000 clones; around four fifths occur once, and the top ten carry more than 15%. Trimming pared 4 bases from V and 1 base from J, leaving 5 bases between. CDR3 length: 13 residues. From germline, CDR1 is MRHNA and CDR2 SNTAGT. During the collection period, no donor immune events like infections were recorded. This clone was counted between two and nine times. Its antigen is as yet unknown. This TCR derives from a person between 18 and 70 years old in good health. This chain joins TRBV6-4 and TRBJ1-5; D possibly corresponds to TRBD1 (5 bases). Material: blood. In nucleotides, the CDR3 is TGTGCCAGCAGTGGGGACAGCAATCAGCCCCAGCATTTT. Its protein is CASSGDSNQPQHF.